This T cell receptor (beta chain) is drawn from a study of T cell responses to AZD1222 COVID-19 vaccine. Libraries were prepared by immunoSEQ multiplex PCR; TCRdb keeps only in-frame clonotypes and omits some of them. In the table there are over 100,000 clones, around nine tenths of which are singletons. About this clone itself: Its antigen is undetermined.

The V gene's germline CDR1 is SGHRS and CDR2 YFSETQ. V was shortened by 3 bases and J by 0 bases, with 9 bases between the two germline ends. The CDR3 extends over 14 amino acids. Whole-study results and caveats: Sampled repertoires all dated from after the peak T cell response. Among AZD1222 vaccinees, only five to seven were seropositive at baseline. Clonal diversity may have been underestimated in mostly white British donors.

Sequencing used peripheral blood, obtained on day 0 of AZD1222 vaccination. This chain links TRBV5-1 with TRBJ1-1; perhaps TRBD1 as D (6 bases). The receptor was isolated from an adult in good health. The CDR3 nucleotides read TGCGCCAGCAGCTCCGGGACACTGAACACTGAAGCTTTCTTT. Protein product: CASSSGTLNTEAFF.